The present TCR beta chain was sequenced within a study of shared clonotypes between healthy human individuals. General observations from the study: Rarefaction gave evidence that sorted-subset sequencing remained incomplete despite large depth.

The assay used deep level. TCRdb's table, derived via immunoSEQ multiplex PCR, lists solely in-frame clones and lacks some. The sample holds over 1.4 million clones, roughly 96% seen once. Looked up from germline, CDR1 is SGHNT and CDR2 is YENEEA. V lost 1 base to trimming and J lost 11 bases, with 14 bases between them. The CDR3 sequence is 13 residues long. About this clone itself: Its specificity is unknown.

This sequence was found in a man aged 30-40 years in good health. Sequences were obtained from naive CD4+ T cells sorted from blood. Subset here: CD45RA+ positively selected. This chain connects TRBV11-3 to TRBJ1-1; unclear D gene. For the CDR3, the DNA is TGTGCCAGCAGCTTAGGTCCCATAGGGAGCGCTTTCTTT. Its protein product is CASSLGPIGSAFF.